This record concerns one T cell receptor beta chain sequence. Sequenced by immunoSEQ multiplex PCR; TCRdb stores in-frame clones only, minus some. The sample shows 700,000 or so clones, 70% to 90% of them seen only once. This sample was taken from a study of shared T cell receptors in the human thymus. Trimming took 3 bases from V and 3 from J, leaving 8 bases between them. Germline lookup yields CDR1 SEHNR and CDR2 FQNEAQ (reference sequence). The CDR3 loop spans 14 amino acids. These data were likewise used in another study, on human thymus T cells. That study reports: It was from resections taken during corrective heart surgery that the thymus tissue came. Gene usage for V and J segments appeared biased in thymic and blood repertoires.

The chain is built from TRBV7-9 and TRBJ1-4; D uncertain. The sample was thymocytes. This receptor was taken from a girl younger than two with a congenital heart defect. CDR3 residues: CASSFFWPNEKLFF. CDR3 nucleotides: TGTGCCAGCAGCTTTTTTTGGCCTAATGAAAAACTGTTTTTT.